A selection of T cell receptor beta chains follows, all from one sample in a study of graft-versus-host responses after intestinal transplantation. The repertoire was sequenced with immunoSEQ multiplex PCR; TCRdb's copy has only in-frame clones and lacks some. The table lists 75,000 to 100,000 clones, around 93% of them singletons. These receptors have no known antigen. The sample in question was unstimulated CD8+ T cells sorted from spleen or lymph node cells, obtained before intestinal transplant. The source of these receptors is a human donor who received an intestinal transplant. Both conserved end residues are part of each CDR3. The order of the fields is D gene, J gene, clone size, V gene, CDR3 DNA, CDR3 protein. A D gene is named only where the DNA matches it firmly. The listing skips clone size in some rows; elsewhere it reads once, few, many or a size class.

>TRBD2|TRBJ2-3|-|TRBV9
TGTGCCAGCAGCGTGGAACTAGCGGGGGTCGGGGGTACGCAGTATTTT
CASSVELAGVGGTQYF
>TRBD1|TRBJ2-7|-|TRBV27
TGTGCCAGCAGCTGGACAGGGGGGCACGAGCAGTACTTC
CASSWTGGHEQYF
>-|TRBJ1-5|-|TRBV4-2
TGTGCCAGCAGCCCGGAAAGCGGGCATAGCAATCAGCCCCAGCATTTT
CASSPESGHSNQPQHF
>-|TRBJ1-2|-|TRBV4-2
TGTGCCAGCAGCCCAGGGGAGTGGCAGAACTATGGCTACACCTTC
CASSPGEWQNYGYTF
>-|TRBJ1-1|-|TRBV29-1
TGCAGCGTTGAAGATATGTACACTGAAGCTTTCTTT
CSVEDMYTEAFF
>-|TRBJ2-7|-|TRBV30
TGTGCCTGGACGCCCAGGAACTCCTACGAGCAGTACTTC
CAWTPRNSYEQYF
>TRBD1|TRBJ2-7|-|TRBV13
TGTGCCAGCTTATCGACGGCTCAAACAGGGGCCTGGAGGTACGAGCAGTACTTC
CASLSTAQTGAWRYEQYF
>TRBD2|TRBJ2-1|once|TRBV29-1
TGCAGCGTTGGGGAAGGGGACTACTACAATGAGCAGTTCTTC
CSVGEGDYYNEQFF
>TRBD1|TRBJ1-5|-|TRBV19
TGTGCCAGTAGTATAGAGGGACAGGGGTTTTTGGGTCTTCAGCCCCAGCATTTT
CASSIEGQGFLGLQPQHF
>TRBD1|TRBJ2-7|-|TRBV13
TGTGCCAGCAGCACGCGACAGGGGCATTCCTACGAGCAGTACTTC
CASSTRQGHSYEQYF
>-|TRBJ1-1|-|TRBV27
TGTGCCAGCACCATATCCCCGGGGTATAGTGAAGCTTTCTTT
CASTISPGYSEAFF
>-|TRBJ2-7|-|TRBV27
TGTGCCAGCAAGTCGGGGGTTGATGTCGACGAGCAGTACTTC
CASKSGVDVDEQYF
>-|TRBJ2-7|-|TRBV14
TGTGCCAGCAGCCAAGATCCCCTAGCGAGCCACTCCTACGAGCAGTACTTC
CASSQDPLASHSYEQYF
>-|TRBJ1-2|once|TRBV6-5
TGTGCCAGCTGGGGGGGATCCTATGGCTACACCTTC
CASWGGSYGYTF
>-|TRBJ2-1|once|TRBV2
TGTGCCAGCAGTGCCGACAATGAGCAGTTCTTC
CASSADNEQFF
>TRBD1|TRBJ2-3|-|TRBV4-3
TGCGCCAGCAGCCAAGATCGTTCAGGGACAGGGGATAGAGATACGCAGTATTTT
CASSQDRSGTGDRDTQYF
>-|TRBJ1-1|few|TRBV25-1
TGTGCCAGCAGTGAATCTGGCAGGGCTGAAGCTTTCTTT
CASSESGRAEAFF
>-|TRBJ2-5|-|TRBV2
TGTGCCAGCAGCGGCACGGACAGAGTACAAGAGACCCAGTACTTC
CASSGTDRVQETQYF
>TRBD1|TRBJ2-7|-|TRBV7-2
TGTGCCAGCAGCGGAGGATGGGACAGGGGCTCCTACGAGCAGTACTTC
CASSGGWDRGSYEQYF
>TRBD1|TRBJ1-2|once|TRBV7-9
TGTGCCAGCAGCTTAGGAATTACCGGACAGGGTGTACCTGGCTACACCTTC
CASSLGITGQGVPGYTF
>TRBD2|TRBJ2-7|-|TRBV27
TGTGCCAGCAGTTTATCACTAGCGGGAGTCGCTGTCAAGCAGTACTTC
CASSLSLAGVAVKQYF
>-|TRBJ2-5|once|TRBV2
TGTGCCAGCAGCGGACAGACAATCTTTGGGACCCAGTACTTC
CASSGQTIFGTQYF
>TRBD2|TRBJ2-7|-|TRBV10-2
TGCGCCAGCAGTGAGGGCGCTAGCGGGAACTCCTACGAGCAGTACTTC
CASSEGASGNSYEQYF
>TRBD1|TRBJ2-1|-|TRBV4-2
TGTGCCAGCAGCCAAGGGACAGGGGCCTACAATGAGCAGTTCTTC
CASSQGTGAYNEQFF
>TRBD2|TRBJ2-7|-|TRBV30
TGTGCCTGGGGACGGCGGGAGGTCTCCTACGAGCAGTACTTC
CAWGRREVSYEQYF
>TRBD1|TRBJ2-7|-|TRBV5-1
TGCGCCAGCAGCTTGGACCCGGACAGGAGAACCTACGAGCAGTACTTC
CASSLDPDRRTYEQYF
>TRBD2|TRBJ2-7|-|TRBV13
TGTGCCAGCAGCTTATCCCCGGGGGGTTCCTACGAGCAGTACTTC
CASSLSPGGSYEQYF
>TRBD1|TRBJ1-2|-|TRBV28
TGTGCCAGCAGTTCTAATACTTTATACAGGGGGAGGAATGGCTACACCTTC
CASSSNTLYRGRNGYTF
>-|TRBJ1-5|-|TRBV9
TGTGCCAGCAGCGTAGGAGGGAGCAATCAGCCCCAGCATTTT
CASSVGGSNQPQHF
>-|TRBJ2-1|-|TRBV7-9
TGTGCCAGCAGCTTGTTGAGGGTTGACTACAATGAGCAGTTCTTC
CASSLLRVDYNEQFF
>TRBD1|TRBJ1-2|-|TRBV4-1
TGCGCCAGCAGCCAAGAAGACAGGGTCAGCTATGGCTACACCTTC
CASSQEDRVSYGYTF
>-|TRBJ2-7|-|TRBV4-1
TGCGCCAGCAGCCAACTGGACAGCTACGAGCAGTACTTC
CASSQLDSYEQYF
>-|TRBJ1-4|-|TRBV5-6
TGTGCCAGCAGCGTCAGGGGAGAGTATGAAAAACTGTTTTTT
CASSVRGEYEKLFF
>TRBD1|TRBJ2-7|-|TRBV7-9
TGTGCCAGCAGCTCCGGGACAGAAATTTACGAGCAGTACTTC
CASSSGTEIYEQYF
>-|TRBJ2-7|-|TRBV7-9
TGTGCCAGCAGGGACGGGGTCTACGAGCAGTACTTC
CASRDGVYEQYF
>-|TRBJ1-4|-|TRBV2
TGTGCCAGCAGTGCTGACAGAAATACTGCTGCAACTAATGAAAAACTGTTTTTT
CASSADRNTAATNEKLFF
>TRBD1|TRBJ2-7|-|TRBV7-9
TGTGCCAGCAGCCGTAAGGGACAGGGCTACGAGCAGTACTTC
CASSRKGQGYEQYF
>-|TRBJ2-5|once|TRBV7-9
TGTGCCAGCAGCCCTATGGTGCAAGAGACCCAGTACTTC
CASSPMVQETQYF
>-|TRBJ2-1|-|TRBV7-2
TGTGCCAGCAGCTTAGGTTCGTATAGCCGTTACAATGAGCAGTTCTTC
CASSLGSYSRYNEQFF
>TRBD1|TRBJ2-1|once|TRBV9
TGTGCCAGCAGCGTAGCACAGGGGGCCTACAATGAGCAGTTCTTC
CASSVAQGAYNEQFF
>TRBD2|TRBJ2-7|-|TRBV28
TGTGCCAGCAGTTTTCTCGGGACTAGCGTCGAGCAGTACTTC
CASSFLGTSVEQYF
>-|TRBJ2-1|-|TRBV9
TGTGCCAGCAGCGGAGAAGTACAGGGAGATGAGCAGTTCTTC
CASSGEVQGDEQFF
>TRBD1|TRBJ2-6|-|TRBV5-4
TGTGCCAGCAGCCGACAGGGTGGGGAACTCTCTGGGGCCAACGTCCTGACTTTC
CASSRQGGELSGANVLTF
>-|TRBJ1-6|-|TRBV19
TGTGCCAGTAGACAGAGCTCCTATAATTCACCCCTCCACTTT
CASRQSSYNSPLHF
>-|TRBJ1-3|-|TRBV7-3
TGTGCCAGCAGCTTAGGACAGGGAAACACCATATATTTT
CASSLGQGNTIYF
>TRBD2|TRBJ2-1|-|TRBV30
TGTGCCTGTGGACTAGCCATATACAATGAGCAGTTCTTC
CACGLAIYNEQFF
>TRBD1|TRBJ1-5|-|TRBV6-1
TGTGCCGGAGGACAGGGTTGGGGCAATCAGCCCCAGCATTTT
CAGGQGWGNQPQHF
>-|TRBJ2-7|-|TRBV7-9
TGTGCCAGCAGCTTAGAGCTTAGTGGCTACGAGCAGTACTTC
CASSLELSGYEQYF
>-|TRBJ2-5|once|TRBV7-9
TGTGCCAGCAGCCCATCGGGGTTACGATCCCAAGAGACCCAGTACTTC
CASSPSGLRSQETQYF
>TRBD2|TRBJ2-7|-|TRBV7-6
TGTGCCAGCAGCCCAAGGGCGGGAGGGTACTACGAGCAGTACTTC
CASSPRAGGYYEQYF
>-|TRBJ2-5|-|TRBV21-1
TGTGCCAGCAGCAAACGTTCCCTGTGGGACAGAATAGAGACCCAGTACTTC
CASSKRSLWDRIETQYF
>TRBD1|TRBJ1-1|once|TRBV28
TGTGCCAGCAGTTGGGGACAGCTTGAAGCTTTCTTT
CASSWGQLEAFF
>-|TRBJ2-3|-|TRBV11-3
TGTGCCAGCAGCCCCCGGGAGACAGATACGCAGTATTTT
CASSPRETDTQYF
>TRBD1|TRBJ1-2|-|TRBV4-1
TGCGCCAGCAGCCAAGCGACAGGGGGGGGTGGCTACACCTTC
CASSQATGGGGYTF
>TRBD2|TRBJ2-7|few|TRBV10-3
TGTGCCATCAGTGAGTTGGGACTAGCAGGAACCTACGAGCAGTACTTC
CAISELGLAGTYEQYF